A selection of T cell receptor beta chains follows, all from one sample in a study of CD8+ T cells in alopecia areata. Data came from immunoSEQ multiplex PCR; TCRdb stores just in-frame clones and leaves some out. The sample shows more than 90,000 clones, around 50% of them seen only once. Sample: CD8+ T cells sorted from blood, taken at week 24, from a patient treated with tofacitinib. The receptors were gathered from a human donor with alopecia areata. The conserved cysteine and the conserved F or W are not part of the CDR3 here. Each record gives: J gene, V gene, CDR3 protein.

>TRBJ2-5|TRBV11-2
ASSPLAGGPETQY
>TRBJ2-7|TRBV11-2
ASSWGGHEQY
>TRBJ2-7|TRBV11-2
ASSTPYEQY
>TRBJ2-1|TRBV7-9
ASSPVTGGYNEQF
>TRBJ2-1|TRBV10-2
ASRGTYNEQF
>TRBJ2-1|TRBV15
ATSRDYNEQF
>TRBJ1-6|TRBV5-6
ASSFLRETGSPLH
>TRBJ2-1|TRBV9
ASSVGGIGYEQF
>TRBJ1-1|TRBV10-3
AISEGNTEAF
>TRBJ2-2|TRBV29-1
SVPDSGTGELF
>TRBJ2-7|TRBV10-3
AISELGSGYEQY
>TRBJ2-7|TRBV5-4
ASSFSLNREQY
>TRBJ2-7|TRBV5-4
ASSFNRDEQY
>TRBJ2-1|TRBV6-1
ASSETGGSYNEQF
>TRBJ2-5|TRBV2
ASSEGQVRETQY
>TRBJ2-5|TRBV11-2
ASQITGPGLETQY
>TRBJ1-1|TRBV27
ASSLSGPHTEAF
>TRBJ2-7|TRBV15
ATSLEGPSYEQY
>TRBJ2-2|TRBV7-9
ASSSPTGRANTGELF
>TRBJ2-2|TRBV9
ASSDSSGGGTGELF
>TRBJ1-4|TRBV29-1
SVEERGTGNEKLF
>TRBJ2-7|TRBV29-1
SVPSGGSYEQY
>TRBJ2-1|TRBV7-2
ASSSTGGSYNEQF
>TRBJ2-7|TRBV15
ATSRGSEGPYEQY
>TRBJ2-3|TRBV18
ASSPRKGLAVDTQY
>TRBJ2-1|TRBV29-1
SVLGLGEQF
>TRBJ2-1|TRBV5-1
ASSLDGGEQF
>TRBJ1-1|TRBV27
ASSRDGDTEAF
>TRBJ1-2|TRBV21-1
ASSPQGRASGYT
>TRBJ1-2|TRBV30
AWIHRDREDYGYT
>TRBJ2-7|TRBV27
ASSPIAGAYEQY
>TRBJ2-1|TRBV25-1
ASSELLSGEPSNEQF
>TRBJ2-6|TRBV5-1
ASSSRPLGGANVLT
>TRBJ2-3|TRBV9
ASSYGGSPRTDTQY
>TRBJ1-1|TRBV19
ASSIIGHENTEAF
>TRBJ2-7|TRBV5-1
ASSLTSNEQY
>TRBJ2-1|TRBV27
ASSQGASEQF
>TRBJ1-2|TRBV5-4
ASHFSGGGYGYT
>TRBJ2-2|TRBV6-4
ASSSGNTGELF
>TRBJ2-3|TRBV9
ASSVPIEAGGGTDTQY
>TRBJ2-7|TRBV9
ASSARTGFSEQY
>TRBJ1-4|TRBV7-9
ASSYGGSLIGKLF
>TRBJ1-2|TRBV9
ASSLPGTGRSYT
>TRBJ1-5|TRBV4-3
ASSQLRGPNQPQH
>TRBJ2-2|TRBV30
AWRSGPTGELF
>TRBJ2-7|TRBV10-3
AISESQVYEQY
>TRBJ2-2|TRBV6-4
ASSDSRTGELF
>TRBJ2-7|TRBV6-6
ASSYRQNAYEQY
>TRBJ2-2|TRBV7-9
ASSHPTGARTGELF
>TRBJ2-7|TRBV27
ASSLSGDGDEQY
>TRBJ1-1|TRBV4-1
ASSQDGGLNTEAF